A selection of T cell receptor beta chains follows, all from one sample in a study of T cell repertoires in cytomegalovirus infection. Their cognate antigens are unknown. From the reads, TCRdb called clonotypes with MiXCR, one entry per CDR3 protein. The table lists some 500,000 distinct CDR3 sequences, 30% to 40% of them singletons. The source material was cultured PBMCs, sampled from culture after CMV antigen stimulation. The receptor set was obtained from a human donor in good health (CMV status not recorded). Some clones in this sample may be carry-over from other donors' samples. The CDR3 runs from the conserved cysteine through the conserved F or W. A D gene is named only where the DNA matches it firmly. Where a row states a size, it is once, few, many or the class of an expanded clone; other rows omit it.

TRBV28	NA	few	TRBJ1-1	CASSSPTGVNTEAFF	TGTGCCAGCAGTTCACCGACAGGCGTGAACACTGAAGCTTTCTTT
TRBV7-2	NA	many	TRBJ1-1	CASSRGAGTVNTEAFF	TGTGCCAGCAGCCGGGGGGCCGGGACGGTGAACACTGAAGCTTTCTTT
TRBV2	NA	many	TRBJ2-1	CASIKGDNEQFF	TGTGCCAGCATTAAGGGGGATAACGAGCAGTTCTTC
TRBV4-1	NA	few	TRBJ2-4	CASSQVSDLGGLRVF	TGCGCCAGCAGCCAAGTTTCGGACCTCGGGGGACTTCGGGTCTTC
TRBV7-2	TRBD1	NA	TRBJ1-6	CASSTRTGGTVYNSPLHF	TGTGCCAGCAGCACCCGGACAGGGGGGACCGTTTATAATTCACCCCTCCACTTT
TRBV6-6	NA	NA	TRBJ1-1	CASSPQMGGNTEAFF	TGTGCCAGCAGTCCTCAGATGGGGGGGAACACTGAAGCTTTCTTT
TRBV20-1	TRBD1	NA	TRBJ1-4	CSASPPTGEGEKLFF	TGCAGTGCTTCACCGCCAACAGGGGAAGGGGAAAAACTGTTTTTT
TRBV15	TRBD2	NA	TRBJ2-1	CATSRDSQRERYEQFF	TGTGCCACCAGCAGAGATTCCCAGCGGGAGAGGTATGAGCAGTTCTTC
TRBV12-3/TRBV12-4	TRBD1	NA	TRBJ1-2	CASSWGQLTYGYTF	TGTGCCAGCAGTTGGGGACAGCTAACCTATGGCTACACCTTC
TRBV6-5	NA	once	TRBJ2-2	CASTVGVGGPGELFF	TGTGCCAGCACCGTAGGGGTGGGGGGCCCCGGGGAGCTGTTTTTT
TRBV4-2	NA	few	TRBJ2-2	CASSQPTDGAGELFF	TGTGCCAGCAGCCAACCGACGGACGGGGCCGGGGAGCTGTTTTTT
TRBV4-1	TRBD2	NA	TRBJ2-1	CASSQEDDSGVDNEQFF	TGCGCCAGCAGCCAAGAAGACGATAGCGGGGTGGACAATGAGCAGTTCTTC
TRBV7-8	NA	NA	TRBJ2-2	CASSLFGVRPGELFF	TGTGCCAGCAGCTTATTCGGAGTAAGACCCGGGGAGCTGTTTTTT
TRBV4-1	NA	NA	TRBJ1-4	CASSQDHVQWGFEKLFF	TGCGCCAGCAGCCAAGATCATGTACAATGGGGGTTTGAAAAACTGTTTTTT
TRBV27	NA	NA	TRBJ1-6	CASSVANSPLHF	TGTGCCAGCAGTGTAGCGAATTCACCCCTCCACTTT
TRBV10-3	NA	NA	TRBJ2-1	CAISEEGLAAGNEQFF	TGTGCCATCAGTGAAGAGGGGCTGGCCGCTGGCAATGAGCAGTTCTTC
TRBV19	NA	NA	TRBJ2-7	CASSIDGSYEQYF	TGTGCCAGTAGTATAGATGGCTCCTACGAGCAGTACTTC
TRBV6-2/TRBV6-3	NA	NA	TRBJ1-5	CASMRRDQPQHF	TGTGCCAGCATGCGGCGGGATCAGCCCCAGCATTTT
TRBV28	NA	NA	TRBJ1-6	CASSLLPGESPLHF	TGTGCCAGCAGTTTATTACCGGGAGAATCACCCCTCCACTTT
TRBV6-8	NA	once	TRBJ1-4	CASSYSGASNEKLFF	TGTGCCAGCAGTTACTCGGGGGCTTCTAATGAAAAACTGTTTTTT
TRBV7-9	TRBD2	NA	TRBJ2-2	CASSSGAGGPPGELFF	TGTGCCAGCAGCTCTGGAGCGGGAGGGCCACCCGGGGAGCTGTTTTTT
TRBV20-1	TRBD1	many	TRBJ1-5	CSAPRQGKQPQHF	TGCAGTGCTCCACGACAGGGAAAACAGCCCCAGCATTTT
TRBV6-5	NA	NA	TRBJ1-5	CASSSTGANQPQHF	TGTGCCAGCAGTTCGACGGGGGCTAATCAGCCCCAGCATTTT
TRBV19	NA	few	TRBJ1-1	CASSIWERRNTEAFF	TGTGCCAGTAGTATTTGGGAACGGAGGAACACTGAAGCTTTCTTT
TRBV14	TRBD2	NA	TRBJ2-3	CASTSSGTIPDTQYF	TGTGCCAGCACCTCTAGCGGGACCATACCAGATACGCAGTATTTT
TRBV18	NA	once	TRBJ2-1	CASSPPSSTRRMGEQFF	TGTGCCAGCTCACCACCGTCTTCAACTAGAAGAATGGGTGAGCAGTTCTTC